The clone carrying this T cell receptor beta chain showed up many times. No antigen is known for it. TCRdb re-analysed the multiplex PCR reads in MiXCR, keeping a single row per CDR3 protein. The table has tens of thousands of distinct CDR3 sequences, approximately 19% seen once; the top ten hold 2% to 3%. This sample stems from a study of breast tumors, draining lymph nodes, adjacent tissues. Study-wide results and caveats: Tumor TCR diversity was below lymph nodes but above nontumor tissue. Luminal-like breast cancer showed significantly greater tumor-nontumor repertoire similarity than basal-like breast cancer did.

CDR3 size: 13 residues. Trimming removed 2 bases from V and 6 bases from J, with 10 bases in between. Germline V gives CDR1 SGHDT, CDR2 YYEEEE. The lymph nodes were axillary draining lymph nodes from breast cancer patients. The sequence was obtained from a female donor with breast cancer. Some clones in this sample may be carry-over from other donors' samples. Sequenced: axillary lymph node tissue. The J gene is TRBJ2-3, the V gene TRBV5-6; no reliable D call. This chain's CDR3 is CASSLKGRDTQYF. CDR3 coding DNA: TGTGCCAGCAGCTTAAAGGGCAGGGATACGCAGTATTTT. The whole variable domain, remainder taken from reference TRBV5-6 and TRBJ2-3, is DAGVTQSPTHLIKTRGQQVTLRCSPKSGHDTVSWYQQALGQGPQFIFQYYEEEERQRGNFPDRFSGHQFPNYSSELNVNALLLGDSALYLCASSLKGRDTQYFGPGTRLTVL.